The clone carrying this T cell receptor (beta chain) was detected only once. Participant age was roughly 18 to 89 years, and participants resided in fewer than 30 US areas. This entry is derived from a study of blood T cell repertoires in COVID-19. Study overall: The United States, Italy and Spain provided the acute and convalescent COVID-19 samples. Sources were T cells, B-cell-depleted T cells, or PBMCs; the material itself was cDNA or gDNA.

Per the original methods: The authors estimated nucleated cell counts from reference gene primer amplification. Data came from immunoSEQ multiplex PCR; TCRdb stores just in-frame clones and leaves some out. The D gene and trimming were derived from the DNA, and the V and J assignments and clone size from that table. The repertoire has roughly 250,000 clones, about nine tenths of them found once; the top ten carry roughly 6.3%. This clonotype was sampled from a woman aged 25 to 45 with acute COVID-19. Sequencing was carried out using PBMCs or T cells enriched from blood (not recorded which).

Here the CDR3 reads CASSQVANAGGVTVYEQYF. In DNA form, the CDR3 reads TGCGCCAGCAGCCAAGTGGCCAATGCGGGAGGTGTCACGGTATACGAGCAGTACTTC. This rearrangement joins TRBV4-3 to TRBJ2-7, with 8 bases matching TRBD2. V lost 1 base and J lost 4; bases outside the gene matches: 18. The CDR3 contains 19 residues. Germline lookup yields CDR1 LGHNA and CDR2 YSLEER.